This T cell receptor (beta chain) is drawn from a study of blood T cell repertoires in COVID-19. Study-level information: T cells, B-cell-depleted T cells, or PBMCs provided the cDNA or gDNA that served as material.

The CDR3 loop spans 16 amino acids. Looked up from germline, CDR1 is SGHDT and CDR2 is YYEEEE. J lost 4 bases, V lost 2 bases, and 6 bases had no gene match. Authors' methods: From reference gene primer amplification, estimates of nucleated cell counts were derived. TCRdb keeps only in-frame clones here, not all; method: immunoSEQ multiplex PCR. V, J and clone size are those of that table, while D and trimming were read from the DNA. The sample lists hundreds of thousands of clones, around 85% occurring once. V gene TRBV5-6 combines with J gene TRBJ1-6, with 7 bases matching TRBD1. Material for sequencing was peripheral blood. The source of this sequence is a woman in her thirties who had recovered from COVID-19. The CDR3 loop reads CASSLQGLAYNSPLHF. The CDR3 nucleotides are TGTGCCAGCAGCTTACAGGGGTTAGCGTATAATTCACCCCTCCACTTT.